This is a list of T cell receptor beta chains from one sample in a study of blood T cell repertoires in COVID-19. Data came from immunoSEQ multiplex PCR; TCRdb stores just in-frame clones and leaves some out. The table lists about 410,000 clones, about 91% of them singletons. Sequencing used peripheral blood. Every receptor here comes from a middle-aged woman with COVID-19, enrolled during active disease. CDR3s include the opening cysteine and the closing phenylalanine or tryptophan. The D gene is left open where the match is weak. Clone size is shown for a subset of rows, as once, few, many or a class of expanded clone.

V gene	clone size	D gene	J gene	CDR3 protein	CDR3 DNA
TRBV6-5	NA	NA	TRBJ1-1	CASSAQALNTEAFF	TGTGCCAGCAGCGCCCAGGCCCTGAACACTGAAGCTTTCTTT
TRBV4-3	NA	TRBD1	TRBJ1-2	CASSQMTGSYGYTF	TGCGCCAGCAGCCAAATGACAGGGTCCTATGGCTACACCTTC
TRBV2	NA	NA	TRBJ1-2	CASSEQGIYGYTF	TGTGCCAGCAGTGAACAGGGGATCTATGGCTACACCTTC
TRBV5-8	once	NA	TRBJ1-6	CASSVVRGPNSPLHF	TGTGCCAGCAGCGTAGTCAGGGGTCCTAATTCACCCCTCCACTTT
TRBV30	once	TRBD1	TRBJ2-7	CAVDSGQASYEQYF	TGTGCCGTAGACTCGGGACAGGCCTCCTACGAGCAGTACTTC
TRBV7-9	few	NA	TRBJ1-2	CASSLAEGNYGYTF	TGTGCCAGCAGCTTAGCGGAGGGGAACTATGGCTACACCTTC
TRBV6-2/TRBV6-3	NA	NA	TRBJ1-2	CASSYPRQGYDYGYTF	TGTGCCAGCAGTTACCCCCGGCAGGGTTATGACTATGGCTACACCTTC
TRBV29-1	NA	NA	TRBJ1-4	CSVERQNEKLFF	TGCAGCGTTGAACGACAGAATGAAAAACTGTTTTTT
TRBV18	NA	NA	TRBJ1-2	CASSVGRPQGSGRGYTF	TGTGCCAGCTCCGTCGGTCGACCACAGGGATCGGGTAGGGGCTACACCTTC
TRBV7-2	NA	TRBD1	TRBJ1-1	CASTLGQVNTEAFF	TGTGCCAGCACCCTTGGACAGGTGAACACTGAAGCTTTCTTT
TRBV6-5	NA	TRBD2	TRBJ2-7	CASRRGTSGFPPYF	TGTGCCAGCAGACGGGGGACTAGCGGTTTTCCTCCGTACTTC
TRBV5-1	NA	TRBD1	TRBJ2-1	CASSLDRGSYNEQFF	TGCGCCAGCAGCCTGGACAGGGGATCCTACAATGAGCAGTTCTTC
TRBV9	NA	NA	TRBJ2-2	CASSLKDQGSGELFF	TGTGCCAGCAGCCTTAAAGATCAGGGGTCCGGGGAGCTGTTTTTT
TRBV5-1	NA	TRBD1	TRBJ2-7	CASKKTGPTYEQYF	TGCGCCAGCAAAAAGACAGGGCCAACCTACGAGCAGTACTTC
TRBV5-1	NA	TRBD2	TRBJ2-1	CASSWIAGEDEQFF	TGCGCCAGCAGCTGGATAGCGGGAGAGGATGAGCAGTTCTTC
TRBV25-1	NA	NA	TRBJ2-3	CASSVNGADTQYF	TGTGCCAGCAGCGTTAACGGGGCAGATACGCAGTATTTT
TRBV6-5	NA	TRBD1	TRBJ1-1	CASGGQGSLNTEAFF	TGTGCCAGCGGAGGACAGGGCTCCCTGAACACTGAAGCTTTCTTT
TRBV19	NA	TRBD1	TRBJ1-1	CASRLQGAFEAFF	TGTGCCAGTAGGTTACAGGGGGCGTTTGAAGCTTTCTTT
TRBV6-2/TRBV6-3	few	NA	TRBJ2-1	CASSYKRLLLYNEQFF	TGTGCCAGCAGTTACAAGAGGCTACTCCTCTACAATGAGCAGTTCTTC
TRBV4-3	NA	NA	TRBJ2-1	CASSDTGLEQFF	TGCGCCAGCAGCGACACAGGGCTCGAGCAGTTCTTC
TRBV7-8	NA	TRBD1	TRBJ1-2	CASSSRNRGRNYGYTF	TGTGCCAGCAGCTCGCGGAACAGGGGGAGAAACTATGGCTACACCTTC
TRBV5-1	NA	NA	TRBJ2-7	CASSNINQDNEQYF	TGCGCCAGCAGCAATATCAACCAGGACAACGAGCAGTACTTC
TRBV18	NA	NA	TRBJ1-2	CASSPQIEDGYTF	TGTGCCAGCTCACCACAAATTGAGGATGGCTACACCTTC
TRBV5-1	once	NA	TRBJ2-5	CASSLIPGRETQYF	TGCGCCAGCAGCTTGATTCCAGGGCGAGAGACCCAGTACTTC
TRBV9	NA	NA	TRBJ1-1	CASSGKGGGTEAFF	TGTGCCAGCAGCGGTAAGGGGGGGGGCACTGAAGCTTTCTTT
TRBV9	NA	TRBD1	TRBJ1-3	CASSGTTGWGNTIYF	TGTGCCAGCAGCGGAACGACAGGGTGGGGAAACACCATATATTTT
TRBV12-3/TRBV12-4	NA	NA	TRBJ1-4	CASSLGEKLFF	TGTGCCAGCAGTTTGGGCGAAAAACTGTTTTTT
TRBV9	NA	NA	TRBJ1-1	CASSVGPDTEAFF	TGTGCCAGCAGCGTAGGGCCAGACACTGAAGCTTTCTTT
TRBV5-1	NA	TRBD1	TRBJ1-1	CASSLETGGITEAFF	TGCGCCAGCAGCTTGGAAACAGGGGGCATCACTGAAGCTTTCTTT
TRBV19	NA	NA	TRBJ1-2	CASSTRRTEGLGYTF	TGTGCCAGTAGTACGAGACGGACAGAGGGGTTAGGCTACACCTTC
TRBV7-3	NA	TRBD2	TRBJ2-3	CASSAGDTDTQYF	TGTGCCAGCAGTGCGGGGGACACAGATACGCAGTATTTT
TRBV29-1	NA	NA	TRBJ1-6	CSAKVGATYNSPLHF	TGCAGCGCCAAAGTGGGAGCCACCTATAATTCACCCCTCCACTTT
TRBV5-1	once	NA	TRBJ1-1	CASSSKTGNTEAFF	TGCGCCAGCAGCTCCAAAACAGGGAACACTGAAGCTTTCTTT
TRBV7-2	NA	NA	TRBJ1-1	CATIPGQTLNTEAFF	TGTGCCACCATCCCAGGACAGACCTTAAACACTGAAGCTTTCTTT
TRBV6-6	NA	TRBD1	TRBJ2-7	CASRPRQGSIYEQYF	TGTGCCAGCAGACCCAGACAGGGTAGCATCTACGAGCAGTACTTC
TRBV7-2	once	TRBD2	TRBJ2-7	CASSVTGTSGSSYEQYF	TGTGCCAGCAGCGTGACCGGGACTAGCGGGAGCTCCTACGAGCAGTACTTC
TRBV3-1/TRBV3-2	NA	NA	TRBJ2-7	CASSQASYEQYF	TGTGCCAGCAGCCAAGCGTCTTACGAGCAGTACTTC
TRBV28	NA	NA	TRBJ2-1	CASSVQMGHNEQFF	TGTGCCAGCAGTGTACAGATGGGCCACAATGAGCAGTTCTTC
TRBV9	NA	TRBD2	TRBJ2-1	CASSVAWDYREQFF	TGTGCCAGCAGCGTGGCCTGGGACTATCGTGAGCAGTTCTTC